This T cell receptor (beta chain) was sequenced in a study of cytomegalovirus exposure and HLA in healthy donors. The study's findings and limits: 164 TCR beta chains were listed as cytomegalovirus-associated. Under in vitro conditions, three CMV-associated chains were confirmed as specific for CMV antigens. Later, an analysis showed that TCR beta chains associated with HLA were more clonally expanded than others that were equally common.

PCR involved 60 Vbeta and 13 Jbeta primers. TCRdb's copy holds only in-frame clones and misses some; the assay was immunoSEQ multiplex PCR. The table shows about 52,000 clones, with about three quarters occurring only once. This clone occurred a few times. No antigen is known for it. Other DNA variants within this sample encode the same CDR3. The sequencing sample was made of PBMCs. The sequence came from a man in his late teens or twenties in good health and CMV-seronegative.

In nucleotides, the CDR3 is TGTGCCAGCAGCCGACAGGTCTCCTACGAGCAGTACTTC. Translation gives CASSRQVSYEQYF. V usage is TRBV7-9 and J usage is TRBJ2-7; D is possibly TRBD1 (6 bases). Germline assignment: CDR1 SEHNR and CDR2 FQNEAQ (reference sequence). The CDR3 contains 13 residues. V was trimmed by 5 bases and J by 0 bases, leaving 8 bases between them.